This TCR beta chain comes out of a study of OX40 agonist ivuxolimab in advanced cancers. Study-wide context: Ivuxolimab, which targeted the costimulatory receptor OX40 (CD134), was an agonistic, fully human IgG2 monoclonal antibody. Patients were allowed to have had prior anti-PD-1, anti-PD-L1 or anti-CTLA-4 therapy, and 30% to 50% of the dose-escalation patients had previously received checkpoint inhibitors. Partial responses occurred in three dose-escalation patients, of whom one had hepatocellular carcinoma and two had cutaneous melanoma. Intravenous ivuxolimab was administered to patients every 2 weeks at six dose levels: 0.01, 0.1, 0.3, 1.5, 3 and 10 mg/kg. Of the approximately 54 patients in dose escalation, 19 had hepatocellular carcinoma, about 15 had melanoma, 9 had renal cell carcinoma and 9 had head and neck cancer. The paper covers the monotherapy dose-escalation part of the phase I ivuxolimab trial, which included N of about 56 patients. The point of sequencing TCRbeta in the periphery was to test whether ivuxolimab changed TCR sequence diversity and drove clonal T-cell expansion. The dose-escalation cohort was around 84% male with a mean age of around 62 years, ranging from about 23 to 85. General findings and caveats noted by the study authors: Partial responders in the 0.1-3.0 mg/kg groups had among the lowest normalized peripheral clonal expansion, especially among CD8+ T cells. After ivuxolimab, more expanded clones were found on average in CD8+ T cells than in CD4+ T cells. At doses of 0.1 to 3.0 mg/kg, clonal expansion of both CD4+ and CD8+ blood T cells was observed from baseline to week 6. Low levels of normalized T-cell clonal expansion were also seen in some nonresponding patients. Which antigens the clonally expanded peripheral T cells were specific for was not determined.

The trial excluded patients who had a history of autoimmune disease or who were on systemic immunosuppression. In every dose cohort, peripheral blood was drawn for TCR sequencing at baseline, cycle 4 day 1, and cycle 7 day 1. Samples came from an open-label, multicenter, first-in-human phase I dose-escalation trial of ivuxolimab. Adults with locally advanced or metastatic melanoma, renal cell, hepatocellular, or head and neck squamous cell carcinoma were enrolled in the trial. CD4+ and CD8+ T cells were sorted separately from peripheral blood before TCR sequencing. The CDR3 runs 19 amino acids, cysteine and phenylalanine included. Only the CDR3 portion is preserved as DNA: 57 bases, with reading frame beginning at the first base. The germline ends are 25 bases apart after V is trimmed by 3 bases and J by 2 bases. From the germline V gene, CDR1 is MDHEN and CDR2 is SYDVKM. Genomic DNA was isolated from the sorted cells so that the TCRbeta CDR3 region could be sequenced. TCRbeta CDR3 regions were sequenced using the immunoSEQ Assay. The table comes from immuneACCESS by way of TCRdb, which keeps in-frame sequences with V and J called. Part of the clones is missing from these tables; in studies checked, under half for an unresolved V gene and the rest for unknown reasons. In this sample the table shows fewer than 75,000 clones, around 90% of which occur a single time. 0.67% of the sample is taken by the ten largest.

This clone was picked up a small number of times. The antigen it recognizes is unknown. Nothing much larger sits one base from this clone, and base qualities are not available. The specimen comprised CD4+ or CD8+ T cells sorted from blood, sampled in a trial of the OX40 agonist ivuxolimab. The sequence came from an adult with an advanced solid tumor such as melanoma, head and neck, liver or kidney cancer. This receptor chain uses TRBV28 and TRBJ2-5; the D region possibly corresponds to TRBD1 (6 bases align). The nucleotides read TGTGCCAGCAGTTTCCGACTTACCGGGACAACCAGGATTCAAGAGACCCAGTACTTC. This codes for CASSFRLTGTTRIQETQYF. With the portions outside the CDR3 filled from the reference TRBV28 and TRBJ2-5 genes, the complete variable region becomes DVKVTQSSRYLVKRTGEKVFLECVQDMDHENMFWYRQDPGLGLRLIYFSYDVKMKEKGDIPEGYSVSREKKERFSLILESASTNQTSMYLCASSFRLTGTTRIQETQYFGPGTRLLVL.